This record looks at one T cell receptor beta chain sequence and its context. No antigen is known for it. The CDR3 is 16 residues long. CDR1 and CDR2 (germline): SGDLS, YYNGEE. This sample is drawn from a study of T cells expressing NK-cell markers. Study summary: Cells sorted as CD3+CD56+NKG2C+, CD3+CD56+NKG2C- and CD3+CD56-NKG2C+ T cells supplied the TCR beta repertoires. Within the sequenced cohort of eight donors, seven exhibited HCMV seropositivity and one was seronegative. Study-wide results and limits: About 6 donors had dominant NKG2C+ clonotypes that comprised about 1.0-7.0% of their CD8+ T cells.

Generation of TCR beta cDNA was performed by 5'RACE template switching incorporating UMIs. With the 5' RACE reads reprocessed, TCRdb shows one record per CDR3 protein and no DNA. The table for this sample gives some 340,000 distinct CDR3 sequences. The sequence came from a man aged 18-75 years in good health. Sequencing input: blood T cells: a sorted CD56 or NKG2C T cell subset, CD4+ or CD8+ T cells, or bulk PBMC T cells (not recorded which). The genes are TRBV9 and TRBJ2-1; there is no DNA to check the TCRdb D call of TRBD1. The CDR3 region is CASRGGGLSSYNEQFF.